These T cell receptor beta chains were read from a single sample in a study of CD8 T cells in Susac syndrome. TCRdb itself ran the immunoSEQ multiplex PCR reads through MiXCR, one entry per CDR3 protein. The data contain about 120,000 distinct CDR3 sequences, 80% to 95% of them singletons. Specimen: CD4+ T cells from PBMCs. The receptors derive from a human donor in good health. Both conserved end residues are part of each CDR3. Fields, in order: V gene, J gene, CDR3 length, D gene, clone size, CDR3 DNA, CDR3 protein. The D gene is left open where the match is weak. A clone size is listed for some rows: how often the clone was seen (once, few, many), or a class if it is expanded.

TRBV5-1	TRBJ1-3	16	.	.	TGCGCCAGCAGCTTGGCCGGGTTCGGCTCTGGAAACACCATATATTTT	CASSLAGFGSGNTIYF
TRBV4-3	TRBJ1-2	14	.	.	TGCGCCAGCAGCCAAGAGGGTCCAGGGGAAGGCTACACCTTC	CASSQEGPGEGYTF
TRBV19	TRBJ2-1	20	TRBD2	.	TGTGCCAGTAGTATCCTCGTAACTAGCGGGAGGCCTAATCTATACAATGAGCAGTTCTTC	CASSILVTSGRPNLYNEQFF
TRBV28	TRBJ1-2	15	TRBD1	.	TGTGCCAGCAGTACCCCCGGGACAGGGGGTTATGGCTACACCTTC	CASSTPGTGGYGYTF
TRBV6-2/TRBV6-3	TRBJ2-4	14	.	.	TGTGCCAGCACCCGAGGCAGCGGCCAAAACATTCAGTACTTC	CASTRGSGQNIQYF
TRBV20-1	TRBJ2-3	13	.	.	TGCAGTGCTTTCGCCGGAGTTACAGATACGCAGTATTTT	CSAFAGVTDTQYF
TRBV20-1	TRBJ2-1	13	.	.	TGCAGTGCTAGGGGCAGAGTATACAATGAGCAGTTCTTC	CSARGRVYNEQFF
TRBV5-1	TRBJ2-5	13	.	.	TGCGCCAGCAGCTTAGGTGATTCAGAGACCCAGTACTTC	CASSLGDSETQYF
TRBV18	TRBJ1-2	15	TRBD1	once	TGTGCCAGCTCACCCCTAGGGACAGGTGGTAATGGCTACACCTTC	CASSPLGTGGNGYTF
TRBV10-3	TRBJ2-5	15	.	.	TGTGCCATCAGTGAGTCATTGGGAGGGGGAGAGACCCAGTACTTC	CAISESLGGGETQYF
TRBV5-4	TRBJ2-1	13	.	.	TGTGCCAGCAGTCCCGGGGTAAACAATGAGCAGTTCTTC	CASSPGVNNEQFF
TRBV27	TRBJ2-2	11	.	.	TGTGCCAGCAGTAACACCGGGGAGCTGTTTTTT	CASSNTGELFF
TRBV5-4	TRBJ2-3	15	.	.	TGTGCCAGCAGCTCTGGGACGTCTAGCACAGATACGCAGTATTTT	CASSSGTSSTDTQYF
TRBV9	TRBJ2-2	15	.	.	TGTGCCAGCAGCCAATCTGGTGGGGTGACCGGGGAGCTGTTTTTT	CASSQSGGVTGELFF
TRBV3-1	TRBJ1-1	14	TRBD1	once	TGTGCCAGCAGCCTAATTACAGGGGAGACTGAAGCTTTCTTT	CASSLITGETEAFF
TRBV24-1	TRBJ1-1	22	TRBD1	.	TGTGCCACCAGTGATTTGCTGCAGCACCGGGACAGGGTCCTTTATTCGGTCACTGAAGCTTTCTTT	CATSDLLQHRDRVLYSVTEAFF
TRBV20-1	TRBJ1-1	15	.	.	TGCAGTGCTAGAGATCTAACAGGGATGAACACTGAAGCTTTCTTT	CSARDLTGMNTEAFF
TRBV7-9	TRBJ2-7	15	.	.	TGTGCCAGCAGCCCCCGGGGACTGGGCAACTACGAGCAGTACTTC	CASSPRGLGNYEQYF
TRBV18	TRBJ1-2	16	TRBD1	.	TGTGCCAGCTCACCGGGACAGCGCAAGCCCTCCTATGGCTACACCTTC	CASSPGQRKPSYGYTF
TRBV9	TRBJ1-1	13	.	.	TGTGCCAGCAGCGTAGGCCCGGGTACTGAAGCTTTCTTT	CASSVGPGTEAFF
TRBV3-1	TRBJ2-5	16	.	.	TGTGCCAGCAGCCATGCACTTAGGGGGGCCCAAGAGACCCAGTACTTC	CASSHALRGAQETQYF
TRBV7-8	TRBJ2-4	15	.	.	TGTGCCAGCAGCCCCAGAGGGGGAACCAAAAACATTCAGTACTTC	CASSPRGGTKNIQYF
TRBV20-1	TRBJ2-1	16	TRBD2	.	TGCAGTGCTAGTAACCTAGCGGGATTTTCCTACAATGAGCAGTTCTTC	CSASNLAGFSYNEQFF
TRBV5-1	TRBJ1-4	15	TRBD1	.	TGCGCCAGCAGCATCGAACAGGGGGCCTATGAAAAACTGTTTTTT	CASSIEQGAYEKLFF
TRBV20-1	TRBJ1-1	11	.	.	TGCAGTGCTAGCGGTGATGGTACGGCTTTCTTT	CSASGDGTAFF
TRBV2	TRBJ2-2	11	.	.	TGTGCCAGCACTGAGGCCGGGGAGCTGTTTTTT	CASTEAGELFF
TRBV5-1	TRBJ2-6	15	.	.	TGCGCCAGCAGCTTTACTTCCACTGGGGCCAACGTCCTGACTTTC	CASSFTSTGANVLTF
TRBV20-1	TRBJ2-7	11	.	.	TGCAGTGCTAGCGTCGCCTACGAGCAGTACTTC	CSASVAYEQYF
TRBV19	TRBJ2-2	17	TRBD2	.	TGTGCCAGTAGTACCCCGCGGGGGGGGACGAACACCGGGGAGCTGTTTTTT	CASSTPRGGTNTGELFF
TRBV2	TRBJ2-7	15	TRBD1	.	TGTGCCAGCAGTGGGGACAGGGGGCACTCCTACGAGCAGTACTTC	CASSGDRGHSYEQYF
TRBV3-1	TRBJ2-2	15	TRBD1	once	TGTGCCAGCAGCCAAGGGGACAGGTCCACCGGGGAGCTGTTTTTT	CASSQGDRSTGELFF
TRBV12-3/TRBV12-4	TRBJ1-2	14	.	.	TGTGCCAGCAGTTCATCCCTCATCAGCTATGGCTACACCTTC	CASSSSLISYGYTF
TRBV25-1	TRBJ2-6	13	.	.	TGTGCCAGCTCCGAATCTGGGGCCAACGTCCTGACTTTC	CASSESGANVLTF
TRBV4-3	TRBJ2-1	17	TRBD2	once	TGCGCCAGCAGCCAAGATGCGGCTAGCGGGAGCTACAATGAGCAGTTCTTC	CASSQDAASGSYNEQFF
TRBV6-4	TRBJ2-2	14	.	.	TGTGCCAGCAGTCGGACAGCGAACACCGGGGAGCTGTTTTTT	CASSRTANTGELFF
TRBV6-6	TRBJ2-6	14	.	.	TGTGCCAGCAGTCGGACTTCTGGGGCCAACGTCCTGACTTTC	CASSRTSGANVLTF
TRBV25-1	TRBJ2-6	13	.	.	TGTGCCAGCAGTGTTGGGGGGGCCAACGTCCTGACTTTC	CASSVGGANVLTF
TRBV6-2/TRBV6-3	TRBJ2-3	16	.	.	TGTGCCAGCAGTTACTCGATTATCGGGAGTGCAGATACGCAGTATTTT	CASSYSIIGSADTQYF
TRBV5-1	TRBJ1-5	15	.	.	TGCGCCAGCAGCCCCGGGACGAATAGCAATCAGCCCCAGCATTTT	CASSPGTNSNQPQHF
TRBV7-2	TRBJ2-7	16	TRBD1	.	TGTGCCAGCAGCTTAGGAGGGACAGGGAGGTTATACGAGCAGTACTTC	CASSLGGTGRLYEQYF
TRBV7-2	TRBJ2-3	13	.	.	TGTGCCAGTACTCGCGCCCGCACAGATACGCAGTATTTT	CASTRARTDTQYF
TRBV9	TRBJ2-2	15	.	.	TGTGCCAGCAGCCGGGGTGACTATGGCACCGGGGAGCTGTTTTTT	CASSRGDYGTGELFF
TRBV7-3	TRBJ2-3	19	TRBD2	.	TGTGCCAGCAGCCCCGCGGGCACGGGAGCGGGGGGTCCTTGGGATACGCAGTATTTT	CASSPAGTGAGGPWDTQYF
TRBV6-1	TRBJ1-2	14	.	few	TGTGCCAGCTTTCGCCTGGGGCCTGACTATGGCTACACCTTC	CASFRLGPDYGYTF
TRBV12-3/TRBV12-4	TRBJ1-3	15	.	.	TGTGCCAGCAGTCTACTACAGGGACCTGGAAACACCATATATTTT	CASSLLQGPGNTIYF
TRBV5-4	TRBJ2-3	16	.	.	TGTGCCAGCAGCTCGGACCCAGTACCTCGGTCAGATACGCAGTATTTT	CASSSDPVPRSDTQYF
TRBV6-1	TRBJ1-5	16	.	.	TGTGCCAGCAGCGAAAACCAGGGATCGCGGGGGCAGCCCCAGCATTTT	CASSENQGSRGQPQHF
TRBV20-1	TRBJ2-7	14	TRBD1	.	TGCAGTGCTAGAGATGCGGGACAGGGGTTCGAGCAGTACTTC	CSARDAGQGFEQYF
TRBV7-9	TRBJ1-2	13	.	.	TGTGCCAGCAGCCAGGGCCCTGAGGGTGGCTACACCTTC	CASSQGPEGGYTF
TRBV7-9	TRBJ2-1	12	TRBD1	.	TGTGCCAGCAGCCGGACAGGGAATGAGCAGTTCTTC	CASSRTGNEQFF
TRBV19	TRBJ2-7	13	.	.	TGTGCCAGTAGTACCGGCGGACACTACGAGCAGTACTTC	CASSTGGHYEQYF
TRBV29-1	TRBJ2-7	13	.	.	TGCAGCGTGGGACGGACCAGCTCCTACGAGCAGTACTTC	CSVGRTSSYEQYF
TRBV19	TRBJ1-1	13	.	.	TGTGCCAGTGGAAGGATTATGAACACTGAAGCTTTCTTT	CASGRIMNTEAFF
TRBV27	TRBJ1-5	14	.	.	TGTGCCAGTCGAGATGGGGGGCCCAATCAGCCCCAGCATTTT	CASRDGGPNQPQHF